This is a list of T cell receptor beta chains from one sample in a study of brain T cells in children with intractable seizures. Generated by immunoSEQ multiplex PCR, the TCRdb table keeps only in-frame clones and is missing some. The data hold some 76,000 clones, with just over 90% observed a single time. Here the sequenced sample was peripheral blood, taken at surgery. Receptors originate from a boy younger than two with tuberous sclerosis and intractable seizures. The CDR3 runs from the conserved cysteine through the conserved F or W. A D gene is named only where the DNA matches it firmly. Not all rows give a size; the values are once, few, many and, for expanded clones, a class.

CASSKPGRYEQYF,TGTGCCAGCAGCAAACCTGGGAGATACGAGCAGTACTTC,TRBJ2-7,TRBV11-1,-,-
CASSLYNEQLYGYTF,TGTGCCAGCAGCTTATACAACGAGCAGCTCTATGGCTACACCTTC,TRBJ1-2,TRBV7-8,-,-
CASSRQGADTQYF,TGTGCCAGCTCACGACAGGGAGCGGATACGCAGTATTTT,TRBJ2-3,TRBV12-3/TRBV12-4,TRBD1,-
CASSMDRGFLSPGELFF,TGTGCCAGCAGCATGGACAGGGGGTTTCTCAGTCCCGGGGAGCTGTTTTTT,TRBJ2-2,TRBV7-3,TRBD1,-
CASSLLPQGTEAFF,TGTGCCAGCAGCTTATTACCACAGGGCACTGAAGCTTTCTTT,TRBJ1-1,TRBV13,-,-
CASSLGPGKDVPEAFF,TGTGCCAGCAGCTTAGGGCCAGGGAAAGACGTCCCTGAAGCTTTCTTT,TRBJ1-1,TRBV11-3,-,once
CASSPSRVANTGKLFF,TGTGCCAGCAGCCCTAGTAGAGTCGCGAACACCGGGAAGCTGTTTTTT,TRBJ2-2,TRBV7-9,-,-
CASSLHEGRMNTEAFF,TGTGCCAGCAGCCTTCACGAAGGCAGAATGAACACTGAAGCTTTCTTT,TRBJ1-1,TRBV21-1,-,-
CASSVGGGSGTDTQYF,TGTGCCAGCAGCGTAGGAGGCGGGAGTGGCACAGATACGCAGTATTTT,TRBJ2-3,TRBV9,TRBD2,-
CAWASGSTDTQYF,TGTGCCTGGGCTAGCGGGAGCACAGATACGCAGTATTTT,TRBJ2-3,TRBV30,TRBD2,-
CASRGNSNQPQHF,TGTGCCAGCAGAGGAAATAGCAATCAGCCCCAGCATTTT,TRBJ1-5,TRBV6-5,-,-
CASSHGQTYNQPQHF,TGTGCCAGCAGTCACGGACAGACCTACAATCAGCCCCAGCATTTT,TRBJ1-5,TRBV2,-,-
CASSLTVNTEAFF,TGTGCCAGCAGTTTAACGGTGAACACTGAAGCTTTCTTT,TRBJ1-1,TRBV27,-,-
CASSSRFNQPQHF,TGTGCCAGCAGTTCCCGGTTCAATCAGCCCCAGCATTTT,TRBJ1-5,TRBV6-5,-,once
CATSDLGQGEGETQYF,TGTGCCACCAGTGATTTGGGTCAGGGTGAAGGAGAGACCCAGTACTTC,TRBJ2-5,TRBV24-1,-,-
CASSGWDSTQGSEQFF,TGTGCCAGCAGCGGGTGGGACTCCACCCAGGGAAGTGAGCAGTTCTTC,TRBJ2-1,TRBV9,-,once
CASSPGHFPAEAFF,TGTGCCAGCAGTCCGGGACACTTCCCCGCTGAAGCTTTCTTT,TRBJ1-1,TRBV27,-,-
CASSFPTTQGTQYF,TGTGCCAGCAGTTTTCCGACTACCCAGGGGACCCAGTACTTC,TRBJ2-5,TRBV28,-,-
CASSWTGTLYGYTF,TGTGCCAGCAGCTGGACAGGGACCCTCTATGGCTACACCTTC,TRBJ1-2,TRBV5-4,TRBD1,-
CATSVSDRGRSEAFF,TGTGCCACCAGTGTCAGCGACAGGGGGCGATCTGAAGCTTTCTTT,TRBJ1-1,TRBV24-1,TRBD1,few
CAWSVVNRPYEQYF,TGTGCCTGGAGTGTGGTAAACCGTCCCTACGAGCAGTACTTC,TRBJ2-7,TRBV30,-,-
CASRETGVPGGYTF,TGTGCCAGTAGGGAGACAGGGGTGCCGGGTGGCTACACCTTC,TRBJ1-2,TRBV19,TRBD1,-
CASSEQEAPLHF,TGTGCCAGCAGCGAACAGGAGGCTCCGCTCCACTTT,TRBJ1-6,TRBV13,-,-
CASRHLKPGLASYDTGELFF,TGTGCCAGCAGACATCTTAAACCGGGACTAGCCTCCTATGACACCGGGGAGCTGTTTTTT,TRBJ2-2,TRBV4-2,TRBD2,-
CATSRETAFEQNQPQHF,TGTGCCACCAGCAGAGAGACGGCATTCGAACAAAATCAGCCCCAGCATTTT,TRBJ1-5,TRBV15,-,-
CASSFTPRDSPLHF,TGTGCCAGCAGCTTTACCCCACGGGATTCACCCCTCCACTTT,TRBJ1-6,TRBV7-2,-,-
CASRGTGGASEAFF,TGTGCCAGCAGGGGTACAGGGGGTGCGAGTGAAGCTTTCTTT,TRBJ1-1,TRBV7-9,TRBD1,-
CASSRDSHTEAFF,TGCGCCAGCAGCAGGGACAGTCACACTGAAGCTTTCTTT,TRBJ1-1,TRBV10-1,TRBD1,-
CASSSKFREGNTDTQYF,TGCGCCAGCAGCTCGAAATTCAGGGAGGGAAACACAGATACGCAGTATTTT,TRBJ2-3,TRBV5-1,TRBD2,-
CASSLLGEGMNTEAFF,TGTGCCAGCAGTTTATTGGGGGAGGGTATGAACACTGAAGCTTTCTTT,TRBJ1-1,TRBV27,-,-
CASSLDLGPSYEQYF,TGTGCCAGCAGCTTAGATCTTGGACCCTCCTACGAGCAGTACTTC,TRBJ2-7,TRBV7-8,-,-
CSVELGHTYEQYF,TGCAGCGTTGAGTTGGGACACACCTACGAGCAGTACTTC,TRBJ2-7,TRBV29-1,-,-
CASSLVLGGGKRPNYGYTF,TGTGCCAGCAGCTTGGTCTTGGGAGGGGGAAAACGACCTAACTATGGCTACACCTTC,TRBJ1-2,TRBV5-6,-,-
CASSQGTSGVNEQYF,TGCGCCAGCAGCCAAGGAACTAGCGGGGTAAACGAGCAGTACTTC,TRBJ2-7,TRBV4-1,TRBD2,-
CASSSLYEQYF,TGTGCCAGCAGTTCGCTCTACGAGCAGTACTTC,TRBJ2-7,TRBV6-5,-,-
CASSRTFRELFF,TGTGCCAGCAGCCGCACCTTCAGGGAGCTGTTTTTT,TRBJ2-2,TRBV14,-,-
CASSQDRNGLRTQYF,TGCGCCAGCAGCCAAGACAGGAACGGACTGCGGACCCAGTACTTC,TRBJ2-5,TRBV4-1,-,-
CASSVTPGQGASDTQYF,TGTGCCAGCAGCGTTACACCGGGACAGGGGGCATCAGATACGCAGTATTTT,TRBJ2-3,TRBV9,TRBD1,-
CASSPVVRGGNQETQYF,TGCGCCAGCAGCCCCGTGGTGAGGGGGGGAAATCAAGAGACCCAGTACTTC,TRBJ2-5,TRBV4-1,-,-
CASSGPGTGNYEQYF,TGTGCCAGCAGCGGGCCCGGGACAGGGAACTACGAGCAGTACTTC,TRBJ2-7,TRBV7-9,TRBD1,-
CASSDGREQYF,TGTGCCAGCAGTGACGGACGCGAGCAGTACTTC,TRBJ2-7,TRBV6-1,-,-
CASPGASEAFF,TGTGCCAGCCCCGGGGCTTCTGAAGCTTTCTTT,TRBJ1-1,TRBV6-6,-,few
CASTGPGDTEAFF,TGCGCCAGCACAGGTCCCGGGGACACTGAAGCTTTCTTT,TRBJ1-1,TRBV5-1,-,-
CAISESAVRGSYEQYF,TGTGCCATCAGTGAGTCGGCGGTACGGGGTTCCTACGAGCAGTACTTC,TRBJ2-7,TRBV10-3,-,-
CASGITGYEQYF,TGTGCCAGTGGAATCACTGGCTACGAGCAGTACTTC,TRBJ2-7,TRBV19,-,-
CASSNPGQGLNEQFF,TGTGCCAGTAGTAACCCTGGACAGGGATTGAATGAGCAGTTCTTC,TRBJ2-1,TRBV19,TRBD1,-
CSASVPATQRSGNTEAFF,TGCAGTGCTAGTGTGCCGGCCACACAGAGAAGTGGGAACACTGAAGCTTTCTTT,TRBJ1-1,TRBV20-1,-,-
CASSPPGLGKGTEAFF,TGTGCCAGCTCACCACCGGGATTAGGGAAGGGCACTGAAGCTTTCTTT,TRBJ1-1,TRBV18,-,-
CASSLTGRGDTEAFF,TGTGCCAGCAGCTTAACTGGCAGGGGGGACACTGAAGCTTTCTTT,TRBJ1-1,TRBV7-3,TRBD1,-
CASSQDRRSGGLGEQYF,TGTGCCAGCAGCCAAGATCGGCGTAGCGGGGGGCTGGGGGAGCAGTACTTC,TRBJ2-7,TRBV3-1/TRBV3-2,TRBD2,-
CASNRGGETQYF,TGTGCCAGCAATCGGGGAGGGGAGACCCAGTACTTC,TRBJ2-5,TRBV28,TRBD2,-
CASSPLSGVGTDTQYF,TGTGCCAGCAGCCCCCTTAGCGGAGTCGGCACAGATACGCAGTATTTT,TRBJ2-3,TRBV5-4,-,-
CASDGRRGKSQETQYF,TGTGCCAGCGATGGACGCCGGGGTAAGAGCCAGGAGACCCAGTACTTC,TRBJ2-5,TRBV2,-,-
CASRLHGRGGEKLFF,TGTGCCAGCAGACTGCACGGTAGGGGAGGCGAAAAACTGTTTTTT,TRBJ1-4,TRBV5-6,-,-
CASTNRVGYTF,TGTGCCAGCACGAACAGGGTTGGCTACACCTTC,TRBJ1-2,TRBV28,-,-
CASSQPQGANTF,TGTGCCAGCAGCCAACCGCAGGGGGCCAACACCTTC,TRBJ1-2,TRBV3-1/TRBV3-2,TRBD1,-
CAWSPREWDRGSTDTQYF,TGTGCCTGGAGTCCCCGAGAATGGGACAGGGGGAGCACAGATACGCAGTATTTT,TRBJ2-3,TRBV30,TRBD1,-
CASSLGQGERTGELFF,TGCGCCAGCAGCTTGGGACAGGGGGAAAGAACCGGGGAGCTGTTTTTT,TRBJ2-2,TRBV5-1,TRBD1,-
CASSPEDTMNTEAFF,TGTGCCAGTAGTCCGGAGGACACTATGAACACTGAAGCTTTCTTT,TRBJ1-1,TRBV19,-,-